This TCR beta chain appears in the sequencing data of a study of identical twins. Points from the study as a whole: Analyses of zero insertions could, in part, be confounded by invariant MAIT and iNKT cells. The analysis was cross-sectional rather than longitudinal within donors.

For this clonotype: Antigen unknown.

The CDR3 loop spans 15 amino acids. Germline-derived CDR1 and CDR2 are SEHNR and FQNEAQ (reference sequence). With 4 bases removed from V and 5 bases from J, the gap between germline ends came to 16 bases. Healthy Caucasian donors formed the entire cohort. One entry per CDR3 protein, called by TCRdb with MiXCR from the 5' RACE reads. The repertoire holds 450,000 to 650,000 distinct CDR3 sequences, around 9.6% seen once, with around 3.2% in the top ten. The same sample was also used in a study of yellow fever vaccine responses in identical twins. That paper notes: Twins showed a vaccine T cell response that reportedly seemed partly convergent, partly personalized.

This clonotype was sampled from a woman under 30 in good health. The specimen was PBMCs. V gene TRBV7-9 combines with J gene TRBJ2-3; D not certain. The CDR3 DNA follows: TGTGCCAGCAGCTCCTCGACTGGATTTGGAGATACGCAGTATTTT. Its protein product is CASSSSTGFGDTQYF. The full variable domain, its missing parts supplied by reference TRBV7-9 and TRBJ2-3, is DTGVSQNPRHKITKRGQNVTFRCDPISEHNRLYWYRQTLGQGPEFLTYFQNEAQLEKSRLLSDRFSAERPKGSFSTLEIQRTEQGDSAMYLCASSSSTGFGDTQYFGPGTRLTVL.